This TCR beta chain was retrieved from a study of T-cell reconstitution after alpha-beta-depleted transplantation in children. Concerning this clonotype itself: Its antigen is unidentified.

Study findings and constraints: Surviving recipient cells, namely T cells and thymic progenitors, were the source of high day-60 TCRbeta diversity in some patients.

Preparation of the TCRbeta library used unique molecular identifiers. TCRdb analysed the PCR reads with MiXCR anew, one entry per CDR3 protein. This sample has about 600,000 distinct CDR3 sequences; over 10% occur once, and the top ten carry about 2.2%. CDR1 and CDR2 from the germline V gene are SGHRS and YFSETQ. This CDR3 region has 14 residues. V was pared by 5 bases and J by 4 bases, with 9 bases of the junction left unmatched. The sequences come from PBMCs, mostly from graft donor cells, collected 360 days after TCRalphabeta/CD19-depleted stem cell transplant. The source of this sequence is a male patient between 10 and 17 years old who had a stem cell transplant for acute myeloid leukemia, so the T cells may come from the graft donor. J is TRBJ2-7 and V is TRBV5-1; 7 bases are shared with TRBD2. CDR3 protein: CASRRLAEGYEQYF. The CDR3 region has the DNA TGCGCCAGCAGACGTCTAGCGGAGGGTTACGAGCAGTACTTC.